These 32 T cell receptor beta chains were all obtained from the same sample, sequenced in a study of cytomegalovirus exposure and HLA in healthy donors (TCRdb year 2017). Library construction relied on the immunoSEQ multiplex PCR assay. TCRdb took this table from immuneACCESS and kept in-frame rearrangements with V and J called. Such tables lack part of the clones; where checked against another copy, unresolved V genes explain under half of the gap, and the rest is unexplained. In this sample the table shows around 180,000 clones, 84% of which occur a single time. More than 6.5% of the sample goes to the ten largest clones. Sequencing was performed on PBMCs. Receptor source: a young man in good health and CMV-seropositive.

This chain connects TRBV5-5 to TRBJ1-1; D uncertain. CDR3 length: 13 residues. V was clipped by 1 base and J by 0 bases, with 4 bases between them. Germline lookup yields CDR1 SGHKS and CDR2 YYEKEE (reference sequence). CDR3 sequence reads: CASSLYLNTEAFF. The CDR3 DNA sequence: TGTGCCAGCAGCTTGTACTTGAACACTGAAGCTTTCTTT.

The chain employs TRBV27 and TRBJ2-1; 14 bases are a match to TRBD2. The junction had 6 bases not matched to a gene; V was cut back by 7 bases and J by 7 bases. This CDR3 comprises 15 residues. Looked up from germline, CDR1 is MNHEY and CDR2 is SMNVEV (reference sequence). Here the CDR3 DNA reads TGTGCCAGCACCCAGGGACTAGCGGGAGTTAATGAGCAGTTCTTC. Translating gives CASTQGLAGVNEQFF.

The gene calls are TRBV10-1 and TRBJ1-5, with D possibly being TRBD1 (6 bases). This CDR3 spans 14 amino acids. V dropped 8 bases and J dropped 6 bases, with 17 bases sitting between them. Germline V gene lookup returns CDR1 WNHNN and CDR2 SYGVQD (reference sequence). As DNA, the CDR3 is TGCGCCAGCTCTCACCGGACAGTGCGTCAGCCCCAGCATTTT. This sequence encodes CASSHRTVRQPQHF.

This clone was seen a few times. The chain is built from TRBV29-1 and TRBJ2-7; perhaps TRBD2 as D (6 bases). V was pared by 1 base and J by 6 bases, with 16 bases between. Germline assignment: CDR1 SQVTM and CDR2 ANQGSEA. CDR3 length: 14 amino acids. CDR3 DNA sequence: TGCAGCGTTGAAGTCAATAGGCGGGAAGGCGAGCAGTACTTC. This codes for CSVEVNRREGEQYF.

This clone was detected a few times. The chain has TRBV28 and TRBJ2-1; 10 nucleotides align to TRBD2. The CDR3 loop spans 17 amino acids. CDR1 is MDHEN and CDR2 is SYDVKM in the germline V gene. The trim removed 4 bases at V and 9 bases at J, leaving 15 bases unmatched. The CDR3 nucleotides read TGTGCCAGCAGTTCGCCCCTCCAACTAGCGGGGCGCGGTGAGCAGTTCTTC. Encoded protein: CASSSPLQLAGRGEQFF.

CDR3 sequence (DNA): TGTGCCAGCAGCGGTGCGCGGGACTTCTCTTACAATGAGCAGTTCTTC. Its translation: CASSGARDFSYNEQFF. V gene TRBV5-6 combines with J gene TRBJ2-1, with D tentatively TRBD2 (6 bases). Trimming cost V 4 bases and J 4 bases, with 18 bases left between them. The CDR3 spans 16 residues. The germline V gene has CDR1 SGHDT and CDR2 YYEEEE. The full variable domain, rest sourced from reference TRBV5-6 and TRBJ2-1, is DAGVTQSPTHLIKTRGQQVTLRCSPKSGHDTVSWYQQALGQGPQFIFQYYEEEERQRGNFPDRFSGHQFPNYSSELNVNALLLGDSALYLCASSGARDFSYNEQFFGPGTRLTVL.

CDR3 bases: TGTGCCAGCAGCCTGGACATAGGAGCTCAGCATTTT. It specifies CASSLDIGAQHF. The chain uses TRBV5-4 and TRBJ1-5; a weak D match, TRBD1 (5 bases). V lost 4 bases and J lost 13, with 15 bases in between. The CDR3 runs to 12 residues. Germline values: CDR1 SGHNT, CDR2 YYREEE (reference sequence).

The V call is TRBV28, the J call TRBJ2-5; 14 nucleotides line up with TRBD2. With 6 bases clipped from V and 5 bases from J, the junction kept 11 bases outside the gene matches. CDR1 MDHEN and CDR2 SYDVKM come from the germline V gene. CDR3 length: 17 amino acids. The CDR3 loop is CASSATSGRALRETQYF. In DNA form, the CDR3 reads TGTGCCAGCAGCGCGACTAGCGGGAGGGCCCTCAGGGAGACCCAGTACTTC.

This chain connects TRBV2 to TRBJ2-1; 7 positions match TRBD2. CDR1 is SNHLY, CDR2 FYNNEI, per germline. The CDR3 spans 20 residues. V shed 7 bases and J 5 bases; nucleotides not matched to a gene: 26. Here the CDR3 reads CASKHTGGLADLRLHNEQFF. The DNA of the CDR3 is TGTGCCAGCAAACACACGGGGGGTCTAGCGGACCTACGGTTGCACAATGAGCAGTTCTTC.

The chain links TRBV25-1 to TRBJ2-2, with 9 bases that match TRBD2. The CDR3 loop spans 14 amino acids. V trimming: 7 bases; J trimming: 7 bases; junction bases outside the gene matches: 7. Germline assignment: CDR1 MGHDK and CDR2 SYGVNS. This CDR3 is CASNPRGGGGELFF. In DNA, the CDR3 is TGTGCCAGCAATCCGCGGGGGGGCGGCGGGGAGCTGTTTTTT.

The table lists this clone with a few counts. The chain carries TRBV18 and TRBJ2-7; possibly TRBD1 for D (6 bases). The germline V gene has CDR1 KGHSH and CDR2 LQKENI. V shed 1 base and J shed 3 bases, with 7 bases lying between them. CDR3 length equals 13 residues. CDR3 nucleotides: TGTGCCAGCTCACCACGACAGGACTACGAGCAGTACTTC. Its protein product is CASSPRQDYEQYF.

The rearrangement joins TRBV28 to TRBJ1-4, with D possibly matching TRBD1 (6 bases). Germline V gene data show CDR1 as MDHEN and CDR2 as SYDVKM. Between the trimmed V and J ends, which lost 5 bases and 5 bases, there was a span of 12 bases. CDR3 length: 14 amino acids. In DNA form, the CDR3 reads TGTGCCAGCAGTCCTCCAGGGGTAAATGAAAAACTGTTTTTT. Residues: CASSPPGVNEKLFF.

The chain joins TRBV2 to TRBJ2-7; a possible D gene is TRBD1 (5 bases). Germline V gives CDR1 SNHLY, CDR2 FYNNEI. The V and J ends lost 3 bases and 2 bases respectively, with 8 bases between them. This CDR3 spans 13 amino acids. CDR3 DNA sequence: TGTGCCAGCAGTGAGCCGGACACCTACGAGCAGTACTTC. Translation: CASSEPDTYEQYF.

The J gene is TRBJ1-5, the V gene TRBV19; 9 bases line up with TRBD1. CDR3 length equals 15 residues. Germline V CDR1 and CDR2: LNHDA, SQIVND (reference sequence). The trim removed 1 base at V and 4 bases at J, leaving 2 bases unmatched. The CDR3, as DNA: TGTGCCAGTAGTATAGGGGGACAGGGTAATCAGCCCCAGCATTTT. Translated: CASSIGGQGNQPQHF. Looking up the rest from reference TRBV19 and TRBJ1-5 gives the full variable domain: DGGITQSPKYLFRKEGQNVTLSCEQNLNHDAMYWYRQDPGQGLRLIYYSQIVNDFQKGDIAEGYSVSREKKESFPLTVTSAQKNPTAFYLCASSIGGQGNQPQHFGDGTRLSIL.

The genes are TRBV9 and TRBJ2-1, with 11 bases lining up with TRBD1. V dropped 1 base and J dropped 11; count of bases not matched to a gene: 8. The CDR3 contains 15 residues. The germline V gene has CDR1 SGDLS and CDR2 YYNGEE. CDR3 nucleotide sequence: TGTGCCAGCAGCGTACCAGGACAGGGGGCCTCGAAGCAGTTCTTC. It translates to CASSVPGQGASKQFF.

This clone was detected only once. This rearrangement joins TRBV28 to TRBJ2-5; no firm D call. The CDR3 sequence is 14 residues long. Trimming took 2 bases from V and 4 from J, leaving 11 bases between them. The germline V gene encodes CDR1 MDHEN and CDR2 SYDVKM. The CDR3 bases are TGTGCCAGCAGTTTAACGACAAACCGAGAGACCCAGTACTTC. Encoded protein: CASSLTTNRETQYF.

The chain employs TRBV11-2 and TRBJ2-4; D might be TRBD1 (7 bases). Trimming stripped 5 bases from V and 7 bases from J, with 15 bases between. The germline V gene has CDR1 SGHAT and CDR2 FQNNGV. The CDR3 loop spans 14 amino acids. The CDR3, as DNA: TGTGCCAGCAGCATGCTACAGGGGAGGAACATTCAGTACTTC. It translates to CASSMLQGRNIQYF. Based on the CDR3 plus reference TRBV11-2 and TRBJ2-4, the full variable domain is EAGVAQSPRYKIIEKRQSVAFWCNPISGHATLYWYQQILGQGPKLLIQFQNNGVVDDSQLPKDRFSAERLKGVDSTLKIQPAKLEDSAVYLCASSMLQGRNIQYFGAGTRLSVL.

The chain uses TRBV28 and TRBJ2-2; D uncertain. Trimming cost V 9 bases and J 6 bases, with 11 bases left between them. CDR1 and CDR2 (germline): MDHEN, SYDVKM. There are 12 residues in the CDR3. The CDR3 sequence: CASMRTPGELFF. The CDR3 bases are TGTGCCAGTATGAGAACCCCCGGGGAGCTGTTTTTT.

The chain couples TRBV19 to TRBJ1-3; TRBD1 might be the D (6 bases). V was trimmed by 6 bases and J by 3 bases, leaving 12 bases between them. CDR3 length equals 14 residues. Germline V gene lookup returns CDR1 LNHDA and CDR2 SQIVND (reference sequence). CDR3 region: CASRAQGDGNTIYF. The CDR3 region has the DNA TGTGCCAGTAGGGCACAGGGAGATGGAAACACCATATATTTT.

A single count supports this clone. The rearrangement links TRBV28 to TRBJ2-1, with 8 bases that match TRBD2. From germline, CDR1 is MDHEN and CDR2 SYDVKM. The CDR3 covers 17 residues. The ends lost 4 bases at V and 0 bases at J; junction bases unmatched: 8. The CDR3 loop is CASSSRPGTSSYNEQFF. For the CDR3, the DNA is TGTGCCAGCAGTTCCCGACCTGGGACTAGCTCCTACAATGAGCAGTTCTTC.

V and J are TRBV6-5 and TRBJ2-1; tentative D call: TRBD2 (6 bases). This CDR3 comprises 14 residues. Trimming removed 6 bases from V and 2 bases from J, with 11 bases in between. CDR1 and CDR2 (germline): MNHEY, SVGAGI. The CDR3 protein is CASREEGTYNEQFF. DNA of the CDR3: TGTGCCAGCAGGGAGGAGGGAACCTACAATGAGCAGTTCTTC.

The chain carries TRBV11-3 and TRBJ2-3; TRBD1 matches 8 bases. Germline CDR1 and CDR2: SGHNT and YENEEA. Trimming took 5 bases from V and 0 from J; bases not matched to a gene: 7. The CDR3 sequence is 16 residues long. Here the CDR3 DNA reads TGTGCCAGCAGCGGCAGGGGGCCCCAGAGCACAGATACGCAGTATTTT. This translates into CASSGRGPQSTDTQYF.

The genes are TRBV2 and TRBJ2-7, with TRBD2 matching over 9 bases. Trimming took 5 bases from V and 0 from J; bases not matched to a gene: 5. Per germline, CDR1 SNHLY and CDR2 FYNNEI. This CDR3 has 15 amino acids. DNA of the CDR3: TGTGCCAGCAGTCGTTCTAGCGGGACCTCCTACGAGCAGTACTTC. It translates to CASSRSSGTSYEQYF.

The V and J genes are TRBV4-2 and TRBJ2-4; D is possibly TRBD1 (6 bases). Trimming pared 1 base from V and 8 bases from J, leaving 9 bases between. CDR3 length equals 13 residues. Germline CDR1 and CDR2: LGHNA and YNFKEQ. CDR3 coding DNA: TGTGCCAGCAGCCAAGCGACAGGCCACATTCAGTACTTC. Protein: CASSQATGHIQYF.

Written as DNA, the CDR3 is TGTGCCAGCAGCTTAGGGACTACCGGAACCTACGAGCAGTACTTC. Translating gives CASSLGTTGTYEQYF. The rearrangement joins TRBV7-9 to TRBJ2-7; a weak D match, TRBD2 (6 bases). Germline CDR1 SEHNR, CDR2 FQNEAQ (reference sequence). This CDR3 is built from 15 residues. V lost 1 base to trimming and J lost 2 bases, with 12 bases between them.

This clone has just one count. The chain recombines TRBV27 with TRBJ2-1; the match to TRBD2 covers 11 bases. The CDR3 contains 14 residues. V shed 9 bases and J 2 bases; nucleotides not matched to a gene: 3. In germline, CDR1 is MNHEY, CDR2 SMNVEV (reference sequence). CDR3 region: CASISGRAYNEQFF. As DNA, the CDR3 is TGTGCCAGTATTAGCGGGAGGGCCTACAATGAGCAGTTCTTC.

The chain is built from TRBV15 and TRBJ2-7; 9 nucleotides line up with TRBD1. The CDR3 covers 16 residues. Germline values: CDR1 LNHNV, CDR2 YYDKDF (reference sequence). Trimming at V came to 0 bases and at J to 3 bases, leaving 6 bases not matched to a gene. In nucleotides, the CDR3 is TGTGCCACCAGCAGAGACCGGACAGGGGTATTCTACGAGCAGTACTTC. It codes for CATSRDRTGVFYEQYF.

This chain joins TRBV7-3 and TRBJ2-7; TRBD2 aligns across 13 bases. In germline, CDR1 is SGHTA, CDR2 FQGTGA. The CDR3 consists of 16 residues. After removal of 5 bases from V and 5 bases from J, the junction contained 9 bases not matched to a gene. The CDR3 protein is CASSDLGTSGIDEQYF. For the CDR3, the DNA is TGTGCCAGCAGCGATCTCGGGACTAGCGGGATTGACGAGCAGTACTTC.

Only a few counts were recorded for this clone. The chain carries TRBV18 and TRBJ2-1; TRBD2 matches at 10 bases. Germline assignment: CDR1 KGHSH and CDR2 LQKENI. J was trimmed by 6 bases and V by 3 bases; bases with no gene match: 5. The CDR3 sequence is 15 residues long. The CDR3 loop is CASSPPGLASNEQFF. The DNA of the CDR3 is TGTGCCAGCTCACCCCCGGGACTAGCGTCCAATGAGCAGTTCTTC.

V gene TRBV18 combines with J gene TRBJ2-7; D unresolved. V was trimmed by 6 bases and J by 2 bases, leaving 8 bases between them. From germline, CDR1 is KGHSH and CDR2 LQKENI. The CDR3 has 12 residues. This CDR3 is CASSTEAYEQYF. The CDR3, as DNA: TGTGCCAGCTCCACAGAAGCCTACGAGCAGTACTTC. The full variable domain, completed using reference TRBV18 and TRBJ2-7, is NAGVMQNPRHLVRRRGQEARLRCSPMKGHSHVYWYRQLPEEGLKFMVYLQKENIIDESGMPKERFSAEFPKEGPSILRIQQVVRGDSAAYFCASSTEAYEQYFGPGTRLTVT.

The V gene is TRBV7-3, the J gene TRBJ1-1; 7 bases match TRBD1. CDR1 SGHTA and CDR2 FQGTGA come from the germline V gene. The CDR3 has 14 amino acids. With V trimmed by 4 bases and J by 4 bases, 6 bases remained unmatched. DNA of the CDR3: TGTGCCAGCAGCTCATCAGGGGGTCGCACTGAAGCTTTCTTT. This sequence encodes CASSSSGGRTEAFF.

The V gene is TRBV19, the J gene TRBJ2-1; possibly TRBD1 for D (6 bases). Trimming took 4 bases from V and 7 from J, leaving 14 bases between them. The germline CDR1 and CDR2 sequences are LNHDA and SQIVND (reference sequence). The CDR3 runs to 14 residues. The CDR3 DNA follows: TGTGCCAGTAGTACCCAGGGGCGACGTAATGAGCAGTTCTTC. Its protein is CASSTQGRRNEQFF.